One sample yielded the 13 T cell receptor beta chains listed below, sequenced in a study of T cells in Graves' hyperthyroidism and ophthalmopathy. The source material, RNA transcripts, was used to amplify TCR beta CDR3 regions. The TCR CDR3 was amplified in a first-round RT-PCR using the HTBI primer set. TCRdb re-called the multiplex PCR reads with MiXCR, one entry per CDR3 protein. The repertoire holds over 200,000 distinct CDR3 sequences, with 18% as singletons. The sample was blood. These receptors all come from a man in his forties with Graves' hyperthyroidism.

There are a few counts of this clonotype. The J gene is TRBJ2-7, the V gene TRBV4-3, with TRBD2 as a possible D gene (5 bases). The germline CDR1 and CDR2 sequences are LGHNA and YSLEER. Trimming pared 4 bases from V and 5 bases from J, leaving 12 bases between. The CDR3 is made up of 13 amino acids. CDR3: CASSPRRRDEQYF. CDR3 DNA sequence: TGCGCCAGCAGCCCCCGGAGGCGGGACGAGCAGTACTTC.

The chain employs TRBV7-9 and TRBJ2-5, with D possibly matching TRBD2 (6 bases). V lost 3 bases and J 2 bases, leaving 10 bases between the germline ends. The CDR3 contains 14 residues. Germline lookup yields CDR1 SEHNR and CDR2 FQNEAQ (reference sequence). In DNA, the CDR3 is TGTGCCAGCAGCTTTGGCGGGGAGCAAGAGACCCAGTACTTC. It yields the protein CASSFGGEQETQYF.

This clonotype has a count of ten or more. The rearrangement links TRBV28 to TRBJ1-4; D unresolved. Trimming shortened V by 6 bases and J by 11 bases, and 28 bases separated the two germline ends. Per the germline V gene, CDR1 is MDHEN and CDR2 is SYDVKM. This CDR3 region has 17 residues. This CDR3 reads CASRARSPGVLPVKLFF. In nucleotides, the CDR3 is TGTGCCAGCAGGGCCCGTAGCCCTGGGGTCCTCCCGGTCAAACTGTTTTTT.

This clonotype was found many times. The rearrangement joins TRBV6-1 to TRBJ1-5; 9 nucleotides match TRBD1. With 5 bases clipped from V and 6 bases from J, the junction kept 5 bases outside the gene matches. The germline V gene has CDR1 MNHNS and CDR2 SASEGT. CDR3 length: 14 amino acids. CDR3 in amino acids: CASSFRDRAQPQHF. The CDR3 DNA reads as TGTGCCAGCAGTTTCCGGGACAGGGCTCAGCCCCAGCATTTT.

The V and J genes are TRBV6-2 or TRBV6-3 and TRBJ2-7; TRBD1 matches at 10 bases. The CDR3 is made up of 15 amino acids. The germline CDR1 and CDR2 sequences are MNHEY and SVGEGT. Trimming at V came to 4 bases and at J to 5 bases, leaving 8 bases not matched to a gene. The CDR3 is CASSSPDRGVDEQYF. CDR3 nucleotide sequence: TGTGCCAGCAGTTCCCCGGACAGGGGGGTCGACGAGCAGTACTTC.

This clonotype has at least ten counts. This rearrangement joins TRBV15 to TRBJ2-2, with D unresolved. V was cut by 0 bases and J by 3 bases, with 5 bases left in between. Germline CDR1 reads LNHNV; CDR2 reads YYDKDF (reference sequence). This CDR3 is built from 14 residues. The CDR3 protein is CATSRDRYTGELFF. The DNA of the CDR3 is TGTGCCACCAGCAGAGATCGGTACACCGGGGAGCTGTTTTTT.

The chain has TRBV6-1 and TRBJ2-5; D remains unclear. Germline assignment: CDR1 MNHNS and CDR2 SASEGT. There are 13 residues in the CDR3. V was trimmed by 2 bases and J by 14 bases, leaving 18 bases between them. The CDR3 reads CASSELGPRFCYF. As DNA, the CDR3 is TGTGCCAGCAGTGAATTAGGGCCCCGGTTCTGTTACTTC.

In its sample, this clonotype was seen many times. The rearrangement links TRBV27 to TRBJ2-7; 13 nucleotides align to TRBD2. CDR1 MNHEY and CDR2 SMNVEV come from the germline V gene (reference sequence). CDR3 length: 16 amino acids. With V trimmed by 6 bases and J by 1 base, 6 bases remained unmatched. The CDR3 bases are TGTGCCAGCAGCATAGGGACTAGCGGGGATTCCTACGAGCAGTACTTC. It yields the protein CASSIGTSGDSYEQYF.

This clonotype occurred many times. This chain's CDR3 is CASSVSGINYGYTF. Written as DNA, the CDR3 is TGTGCCAGCAGTGTATCGGGCATAAACTATGGCTACACCTTC. The rearrangement links TRBV2 to TRBJ1-2; D ambiguous. The germline V gene encodes CDR1 SNHLY and CDR2 FYNNEI. The CDR3 contains 14 residues. V lost 4 bases and J 2 bases, leaving 11 bases between the germline ends.

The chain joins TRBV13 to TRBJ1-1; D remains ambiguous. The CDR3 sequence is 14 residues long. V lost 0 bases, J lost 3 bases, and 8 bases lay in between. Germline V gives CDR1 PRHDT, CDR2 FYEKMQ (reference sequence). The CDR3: CASSLGHQDTEAFF. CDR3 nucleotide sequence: TGTGCCAGCAGCTTAGGCCATCAAGACACTGAAGCTTTCTTT.

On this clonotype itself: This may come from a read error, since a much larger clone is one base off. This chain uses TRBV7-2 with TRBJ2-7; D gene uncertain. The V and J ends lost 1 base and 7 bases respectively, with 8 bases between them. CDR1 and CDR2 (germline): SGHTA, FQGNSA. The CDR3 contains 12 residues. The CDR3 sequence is CASSLGVREQYF. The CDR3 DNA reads TGTGCCAGCAGCTTAGGGGTGCGGGAGCAGTACTTC.

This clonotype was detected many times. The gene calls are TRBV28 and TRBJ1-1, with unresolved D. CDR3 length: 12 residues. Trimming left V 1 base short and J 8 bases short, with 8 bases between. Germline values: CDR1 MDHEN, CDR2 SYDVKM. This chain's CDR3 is CASSLLVSEAFF. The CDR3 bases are TGTGCCAGCAGTTTATTGGTTTCCGAAGCTTTCTTT.

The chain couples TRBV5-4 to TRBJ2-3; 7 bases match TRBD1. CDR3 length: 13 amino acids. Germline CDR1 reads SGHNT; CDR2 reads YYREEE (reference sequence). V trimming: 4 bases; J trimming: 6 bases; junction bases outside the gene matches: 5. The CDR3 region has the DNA TGTGCCAGCAGCCATATACAGGGGGATACGCAGTATTTT. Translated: CASSHIQGDTQYF. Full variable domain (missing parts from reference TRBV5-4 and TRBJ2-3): ETGVTQSPTHLIKTRGQQVTLRCSSQSGHNTVSWYQQALGQGPQFIFQYYREEENGRGNFPPRFSGLQFPNYSSELNVNALELDDSALYLCASSHIQGDTQYFGPGTRLTVL.